This T cell receptor (beta chain) originates from a study of OX40 agonist ivuxolimab in advanced cancers. Points from the study as a whole: Part of the nonresponder group also had normalized T-cell clonal expansion that was low.

Profiling relied on immunoSEQ multiplex PCR, and the TCRdb table lists in-frame clones only, not all of them. The data contain tens of thousands of clones, approximately 91% of them seen just once; the ten biggest clones take up about two fifths. After removal of 7 bases from V and 3 bases from J, the junction contained 6 bases not matched to a gene. The germline CDR1 and CDR2 sequences are GTSNPN and SVGIG (reference sequence). This CDR3 is 14 amino acids long. A remark on this clone: The antigen is not known.

The sequences come from CD4+ or CD8+ T cells sorted from blood, collected in a trial of the OX40 agonist ivuxolimab. This TCR came from an adult with an advanced solid tumor such as melanoma, head and neck, liver or kidney cancer. The gene calls are TRBV30 and TRBJ2-2; 9 nucleotides line up with TRBD2. CDR3 protein: CASKLAGDTGELFF. For the CDR3, the DNA is TGTGCCTCGAAGTTAGCGGGAGACACCGGGGAGCTGTTTTTT.